One sample yielded the 24 T cell receptor beta chains listed below, sequenced in a study of post-analysis software for immune sequencing data. Whole-study results and caveats: With TRBV5-6, TRBV5-1 and TRBV20-1 included, about five TRBV segments were more frequent in patients than in controls.

The TCR beta cDNA libraries contained unique molecular identifiers. TCRdb re-analysed the PCR reads in MiXCR, keeping a single row per CDR3 protein. This sample has more than 350,000 distinct CDR3 sequences, with 35% to 45% found just once. Which antigens these TCRs recognize remains unknown. The sequenced sample consisted of blood. The receptors originated from a girl aged 2 to 10 with multiple sclerosis.

The CDR3 loop reads CSVDLGTGWIEQYF. In nucleotides, the CDR3 is TGCAGCGTTGATTTGGGGACAGGGTGGATCGAGCAGTACTTC. V gene TRBV29-1 combines with J gene TRBJ2-7, with 9 bases lining up with TRBD1. The CDR3 runs 14 residues. Germline values: CDR1 SQVTM, CDR2 ANQGSEA. With V trimmed by 3 bases and J by 6 bases, 9 bases remained unmatched.

This sequence joins TRBV3-1 and TRBJ2-1, with a possible D match to TRBD1 (5 bases). CDR3 size: 19 residues. Trimming removed 1 base at V and 0 bases at J, with 19 bases between. Germline V gene lookup returns CDR1 LGHDT and CDR2 YNNKEL (reference sequence). CDR3 coding DNA: TGTGCCAGCAGCCAAGCACCCTCAGGGCTCCTAAGCTCCTACAATGAGCAGTTCTTC. Amino acids: CASSQAPSGLLSSYNEQFF.

The J gene is TRBJ1-1, the V gene TRBV25-1, with D possibly matching TRBD1 (6 bases). Germline-derived CDR1 and CDR2 are MGHDK and SYGVNS. This CDR3 is built from 14 residues. The germline V and J ends were trimmed by 6 bases and 4 bases, with 15 bases remaining between them. DNA for the CDR3: TGTGCCAGCAGCCTGCCAGGGGTAGGCACTGAAGCTTTCTTT. Encoded protein: CASSLPGVGTEAFF.

Worth noting for this clonotype: At one end the junction does not follow the germline gene, possibly because of a read error. This chain connects TRBV12-3 or TRBV12-4 to TRBJ1-6; perhaps TRBD1 as D (5 bases). This CDR3 spans 13 amino acids. The DNA for the CDR3 is TGTGCCCGCAGTCCACGACAGAATTCACCCCTCCACTTT. Translated: CARSPRQNSPLHF.

This clonotype was detected a few times. The chain uses TRBV12-3 or TRBV12-4 and TRBJ1-1; D might be TRBD1 (6 bases). V was cut by 3 bases and J by 5 bases, with 13 bases left in between. This CDR3 has 14 residues. Here the CDR3 reads CASSLAGARTEAFF. CDR3 in DNA: TGTGCCAGCAGTTTGGCGGGGGCGCGAACTGAAGCTTTCTTT.

CDR3 nucleotide sequence: TGTGCCAGCAGTTACCGAGTGGGAGATCCCACCTACGAGCAGTACTTC. Protein product: CASSYRVGDPTYEQYF. The rearrangement joins TRBV6-2 or TRBV6-3 to TRBJ2-7, with D possibly TRBD2 on 5 matching bases. V was cut by 2 bases and J by 2 bases, with 16 bases left in between. Germline V gives CDR1 MNHEY, CDR2 SVGEGT. There are 16 residues in the CDR3.

V usage is TRBV7-6 and J usage is TRBJ2-6, with D perhaps matching TRBD1 (6 bases). The CDR3 has 15 residues. V was pared by 5 bases and J by 2 bases, with 10 bases between. The germline gives CDR1 SGHVS, CDR2 FNYEAQ. CDR3 nucleotide sequence: TGTGCCAGCAGCCCTGCAGGGGCTGGGGCCAACGTCCTGACTTTC. Its protein product is CASSPAGAGANVLTF.

The genes are TRBV20-1 and TRBJ2-1, with D perhaps matching TRBD1 (6 bases). The V end was cut by 6 bases, the J end by 7 bases, with 22 bases between. The CDR3 covers 15 residues. Germline values: CDR1 DFQATT, CDR2 SNEGSKA (reference sequence). CDR3: CSALNRDLRRNEQFF. The CDR3 DNA sequence: TGCAGTGCGCTAAACAGGGACCTCCGACGAAATGAGCAGTTCTTC.

This sequence joins TRBV29-1 and TRBJ1-3; 8 positions match TRBD1. V was clipped by 6 bases and J by 2 bases; unmatched bases: 9. In germline, CDR1 is SQVTM, CDR2 ANQGSEA. This CDR3 has 15 amino acids. CDR3 amino acids: CSVEIMTGAGNTIYF. DNA for the CDR3: TGCAGCGTGGAAATAATGACAGGGGCTGGAAACACCATATATTTT. Using reference TRBV29-1 and TRBJ1-3 for the parts outside the CDR3, the full variable domain is SAVISQKPSRDICQRGTSLTIQCQVDSQVTMMFWYRQQPGQSLTLIATANQGSEATYESGFVIDKFPISRPNLTFSTLTVSNMSPEDSSIYLCSVEIMTGAGNTIYFGEGSWLTVV.

CDR3 nucleotide sequence: TGTGCCAGCAGTTATGGCAGGGGGGAATACGAGCAGTACTTC. This sequence encodes CASSYGRGEYEQYF. The chain recombines TRBV6-6 with TRBJ2-7, with D tentatively TRBD1 (7 bases). This CDR3 is built from 14 residues. The germline V gene has CDR1 MNHNY and CDR2 SVGAGI (reference sequence). V was trimmed by 3 bases and J by 4 bases, leaving 13 bases between them.

V and J are TRBV6-2 or TRBV6-3 and TRBJ2-1; perhaps TRBD2 as D (5 bases). The CDR3 is 13 residues long. The germline V and J ends were trimmed by 8 bases and 7 bases, with 15 bases remaining between them. CDR1 and CDR2 from the germline V gene are MNHEY and SVGEGT. The CDR3, as DNA: TGTGCCAGCTCGAGGGAGAGTTTGAATGAGCAGTTCTTC. Translating gives CASSRESLNEQFF.

This clonotype was counted only a few times. A clone one base away is much larger, so this may be a read error. J is TRBJ2-5 and V is TRBV10-3, with D uncertain. Germline-derived CDR1 and CDR2 are ENHRY and SYGVKD. Trimming left V 4 bases short and J 11 bases short, with 11 bases between. CDR3 length: 11 residues. Here the CDR3 reads CAISGLSEQYF. The CDR3, as DNA: TGTGCCATCAGTGGTTTAAGTGAGCAGTACTTC.

This chain joins TRBV7-2 and TRBJ2-7; weak D call: TRBD1 (6 bases). The CDR3 extends over 14 amino acids. V shed 2 bases and J shed 4 bases, with 12 bases lying between them. Germline V gene lookup returns CDR1 SGHTA and CDR2 FQGNSA. The CDR3 nucleotides read TGTGCCAGCAGCTTAATGGGGACAAATTACGAGCAGTACTTC. It encodes CASSLMGTNYEQYF.

In its sample, this clonotype was seen a few times. This rearrangement joins TRBV12-3 or TRBV12-4 to TRBJ2-3; D ambiguous. The V end was cut by 5 bases, the J end by 5 bases, with 5 bases between. The length of the CDR3 is 11 residues. CDR3 nucleotide sequence: TGTGCCAGCAGTCAAAAAGATACGCAGTATTTT. This gives the protein CASSQKDTQYF.

The V call is TRBV6-5, the J call TRBJ1-6; 8 positions agree with TRBD1. The germline V gene encodes CDR1 MNHEY and CDR2 SVGAGI. The ends lost 6 bases at V and 7 bases at J; junction bases unmatched: 8. The CDR3 spans 15 residues. The CDR3: CASSQIGTGNSPLHF. The DNA for the CDR3 is TGTGCCAGCAGCCAGATCGGGACAGGCAATTCACCCCTCCACTTT.

This chain links TRBV12-3 or TRBV12-4 with TRBJ2-3, with 9 bases identical to TRBD2. The CDR3 is made up of 17 amino acids. The V gene end was trimmed by 5 bases and the J gene end by 6 bases; junction bases not matched to a gene: 15. The CDR3 reads CASSPPPIAGALDTQYF. CDR3 DNA sequence: TGTGCCAGCAGTCCCCCACCAATAGCGGGAGCGCTGGATACGCAGTATTTT.

This clonotype was observed a single time. CDR3 coding DNA: TGTGCCATCAGTGATGGGAGGGACGAAAAACTGTTTTTT. Amino acids: CAISDGRDEKLFF. This chain connects TRBV10-3 to TRBJ1-4; TRBD1 is a possible D gene (5 bases). V was pared by 3 bases and J by 8 bases, with 10 bases between. The CDR3 consists of 13 residues. The germline CDR1 and CDR2 sequences are ENHRY and SYGVKD.

This clonotype was found once. DNA of the CDR3: TGTGCCAGCTCACCACAGAAAGAGACCCAGTACTTC. Encoded protein: CASSPQKETQYF. The chain combines TRBV18 with TRBJ2-4; no reliable D call. The DNA end lines up better with TRBJ2-5; the J call may be wrong. CDR3 size: 12 residues. Looked up from germline, CDR1 is KGHSH and CDR2 is LQKENI.

The chain recombines TRBV11-2 with TRBJ1-1, with 8 bases that match TRBD1. This CDR3 has 15 residues. CDR1 and CDR2 from the germline V gene are SGHAT and FQNNGV. J gave up 3 bases and V 2 bases, and 5 bases lay outside the gene matches. The CDR3 coding sequence is TGTGCCAGCAGCTTAAGGACAGGGAGAGACACTGAAGCTTTCTTT. It encodes CASSLRTGRDTEAFF.

V gene TRBV10-3 combines with J gene TRBJ2-1; TRBD1 is a possible D gene (5 bases). The V end lost 4 bases, the J end lost 8 bases, and 12 bases lay between the germline ends. Germline-derived CDR1 and CDR2 are ENHRY and SYGVKD. The CDR3 consists of 13 residues. The chain's CDR3 is CAISVGQGDEQFF. Here the CDR3 DNA reads TGTGCCATCAGTGTCGGGCAGGGCGATGAGCAGTTCTTC.

This sequence joins TRBV29-1 and TRBJ1-1; TRBD1 matches 11 bases. V trimming: 6 bases; J trimming: 4 bases; junction bases outside the gene matches: 10. Germline loops: CDR1 SQVTM, CDR2 ANQGSEA. The CDR3 extends over 15 amino acids. The CDR3 sequence: CSVARVGQGVTEAFF. CDR3 DNA sequence: TGCAGCGTGGCAAGGGTGGGACAGGGGGTCACTGAAGCTTTCTTT.

The chain links TRBV5-1 to TRBJ2-5; 12 bases are a match to TRBD1. The J call could be wrong; TRBJ2-7 is a better fit for the DNA end. The germline CDR1 and CDR2 sequences are SGHRS and YFSETQ. The CDR3 runs to 17 residues. CDR3 sequence: CASSLNLGTGGLYEQYF. CDR3 nucleotide sequence: TGCGCCAGCAGCTTGAATCTAGGGACAGGGGGCCTCTACGAGCAGTACTTC.

This chain links TRBV4-3 with TRBJ2-3, with TRBD2 matching 12 bases. The germline CDR1 and CDR2 sequences are LGHNA and YSLEER. This CDR3 has 17 amino acids. J was trimmed by 2 bases and V by 3 bases; bases with no gene match: 6. Written as DNA, the CDR3 is TGCGCCAGCAGCCAGGTACTAGCGGGAGGCTCCACAGATACGCAGTATTTT. Protein product: CASSQVLAGGSTDTQYF.

The chain employs TRBV21-1 and TRBJ2-1; the table calls TRBD1, which could not be checked here. TRBV21-1 is a known pseudogene. The CDR3 runs 18 residues. Here the CDR3 reads CASSHKGSGQVSYNEQFF. CDR3 in DNA: TGTGCCAGCAGCCATAAAGGGTCTGGACAGGTCAGCTACAATGAGCAGTTCTTC.